The source of this T cell receptor (beta chain) is a study of blood T cell repertoires in COVID-19. Germline CDR1 SGHAT, CDR2 FQNNGV. V lost 0 bases and J 0 bases, leaving 5 bases between the germline ends. The CDR3 is made up of 15 amino acids. Source study methods: Amplification of reference gene primers provided the estimated nucleated cell counts. Here immunoSEQ multiplex PCR was the method, and the copy in TCRdb shows in-frame clones only, minus some. V, J and clone size are those of that table, while D and trimming were read from the DNA. The sample consists of 150,000 to 200,000 clones, 70% to 85% of them appearing once.

The chain uses TRBV11-2 and TRBJ1-4; the D is unclear. Sequenced sample: peripheral blood. This receptor was identified in a human donor with acute or convalescent COVID-19. The donor label of this sample is uncertain. CDR3 nucleotide sequence: TGTGCCAGCAGCTTAGATGGAGCAACTAATGAAAAACTGTTTTTT. Amino acid sequence: CASSLDGATNEKLFF.